This T cell receptor (beta chain) was sequenced for a study of blood T cell repertoires in COVID-19. This CDR3 comprises 13 residues. CDR1 is KGHDR, CDR2 SFDVKD, per germline. Trimming pared 3 bases from V and 5 bases from J, leaving 7 bases between. Some clones are missing from TCRdb's copy, which holds only in-frame ones; the method was immunoSEQ multiplex PCR. The sample contains about 89,000 clones, 70% to 90% of which appear only once. The clonotype comes from a man in his sixties with acute or convalescent COVID-19. The sequencing sample was made of peripheral blood. The chain couples TRBV24-1 to TRBJ1-5; unclear D gene. CDR3 DNA: TGTGCCACCAGTGATCAGAGGGATCAGCCCCAGCATTTT. Translated: CATSDQRDQPQHF.